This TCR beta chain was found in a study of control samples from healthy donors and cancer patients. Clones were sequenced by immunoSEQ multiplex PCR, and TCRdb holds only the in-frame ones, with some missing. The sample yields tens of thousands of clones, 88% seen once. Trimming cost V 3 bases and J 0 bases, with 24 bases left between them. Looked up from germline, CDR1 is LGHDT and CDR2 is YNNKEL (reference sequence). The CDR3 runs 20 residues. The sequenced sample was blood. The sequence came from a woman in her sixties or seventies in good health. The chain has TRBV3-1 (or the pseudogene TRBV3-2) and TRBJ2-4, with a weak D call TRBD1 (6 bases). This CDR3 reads CASSHTRQRNRVVAKNIQYF. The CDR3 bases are TGTGCCAGCAGCCATACCCGACAGAGGAACAGGGTTGTAGCCAAAAACATTCAGTACTTC.